A single sample gave rise to the 6 T cell receptor beta chains below, sequenced in a study of T cell changes during pregnancy in multiple sclerosis. Clones were sequenced by immunoSEQ multiplex PCR, and TCRdb holds only the in-frame ones, with some missing. The sample shows fewer than 55,000 clones, roughly 90% of them seen only once. The material was peripheral blood, obtained in the second trimester of pregnancy. The source is a female donor in good health, enrolled as a control in a pregnancy study.

In this sample, this clone turned up once. The chain joins TRBV7-2 to TRBJ1-2, with 8 nucleotides matching TRBD1. V lost 5 bases and J lost 7; bases outside the gene matches: 6. This CDR3 comprises 13 residues. Germline CDR1 SGHTA, CDR2 FQGNSA. CDR3 loop: CASSPQDRVGYTF. The CDR3 coding sequence is TGTGCCAGCAGCCCCCAGGACAGGGTTGGCTACACCTTC.

Only a few counts were recorded for this clone. The chain carries TRBV7-8 and TRBJ1-2; 7 bases map to TRBD1. The CDR3 loop spans 14 amino acids. J gave up 4 bases and V 1 base, and 3 bases lay outside the gene matches. Germline V gene data show CDR1 as SGHVS and CDR2 as FQNEAQ. CDR3 DNA: TGTGCCAGCAGCTTAGATGCAGGGGGCTATGGCTACACCTTC. Protein: CASSLDAGGYGYTF. Complete variable domain (other parts from reference TRBV7-8 and TRBJ1-2): GAGVSQSPRYKVAKRGQDVALRCDPISGHVSLFWYQQALGQGPEFLTYFQNEAQLDKSGLPSDRFFAERPEGSVSTLKIQRTQQEDSAVYLCASSLDAGGYGYTFGSGTRLTVV.

V and J are TRBV6-5 and TRBJ1-5; the D gene is possibly TRBD1 (6 bases). The V and J ends lost 5 bases and 0 bases respectively, with 8 bases between them. CDR3 size: 14 residues. Per germline, CDR1 MNHEY and CDR2 SVGAGI. CDR3 nucleotide sequence: TGTGCCAGCAGTCGGACAGTTAGCAATCAGCCCCAGCATTTT. It is translated as CASSRTVSNQPQHF.

A single count supports this clone. The gene calls are TRBV5-1 and TRBJ2-3; 7 bases align to TRBD2. The length of the CDR3 is 15 residues. V lost 0 bases to trimming and J lost 3 bases; unmatched junction nucleotides: 4. CDR1 is SGHRS and CDR2 is YFSETQ in the germline V gene. Written as DNA, the CDR3 is TGCGCCAGCAGCTTGGACTCGGGGGGAACAGATACGCAGTATTTT. As protein: CASSLDSGGTDTQYF.

The chain uses TRBV7-2 and TRBJ1-4, with D hard to call. V was trimmed by 2 bases and J by 8 bases, leaving 6 bases between them. The germline V gene has CDR1 SGHTA and CDR2 FQGNSA. The CDR3 contains 12 residues. The CDR3: CASSLNGEKLFF. DNA for the CDR3: TGTGCCAGCAGCTTAAATGGCGAAAAACTGTTTTTT.

V usage is TRBV2 and J usage is TRBJ2-1, with 12 bases aligning to TRBD2. CDR1 is SNHLY and CDR2 is FYNNEI in the germline V gene. The CDR3 consists of 13 residues. V lost 6 bases, J lost 8 bases, and 2 bases stayed unmatched. The DNA for the CDR3 is TGTGCCAGCAGGACTAGCGGGAGCTATGAGCAGTTCTTC. Translation: CASRTSGSYEQFF.